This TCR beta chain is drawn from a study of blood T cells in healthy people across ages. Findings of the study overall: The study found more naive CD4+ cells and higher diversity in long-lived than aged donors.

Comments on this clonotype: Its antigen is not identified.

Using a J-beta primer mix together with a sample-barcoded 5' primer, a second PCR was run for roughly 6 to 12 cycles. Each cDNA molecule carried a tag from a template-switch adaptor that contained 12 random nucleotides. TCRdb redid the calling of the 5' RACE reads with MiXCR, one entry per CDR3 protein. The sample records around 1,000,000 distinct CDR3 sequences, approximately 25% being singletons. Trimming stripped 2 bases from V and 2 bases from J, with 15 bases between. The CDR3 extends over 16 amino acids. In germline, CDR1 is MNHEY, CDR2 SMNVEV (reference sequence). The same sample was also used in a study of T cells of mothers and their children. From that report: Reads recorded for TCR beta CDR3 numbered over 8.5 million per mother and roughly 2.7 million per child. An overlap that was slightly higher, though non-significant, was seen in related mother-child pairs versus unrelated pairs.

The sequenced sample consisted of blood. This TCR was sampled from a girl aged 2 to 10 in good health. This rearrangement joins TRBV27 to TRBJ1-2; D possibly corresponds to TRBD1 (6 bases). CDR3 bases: TGTGCCAGCAGTTTAAAGTTACAGGGTGGAAACTATGGCTACACCTTC. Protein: CASSLKLQGGNYGYTF.